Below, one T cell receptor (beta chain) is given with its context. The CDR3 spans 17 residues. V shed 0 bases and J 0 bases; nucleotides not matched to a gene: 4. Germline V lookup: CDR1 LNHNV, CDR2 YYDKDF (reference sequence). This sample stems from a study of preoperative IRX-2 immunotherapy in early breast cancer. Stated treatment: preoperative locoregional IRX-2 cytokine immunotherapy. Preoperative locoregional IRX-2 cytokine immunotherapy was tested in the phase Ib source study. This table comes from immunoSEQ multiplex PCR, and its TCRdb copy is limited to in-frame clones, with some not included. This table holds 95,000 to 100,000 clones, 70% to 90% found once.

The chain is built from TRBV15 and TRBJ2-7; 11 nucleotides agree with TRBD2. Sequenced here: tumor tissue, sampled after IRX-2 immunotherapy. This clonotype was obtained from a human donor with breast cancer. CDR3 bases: TGTGCCACCAGCAGAGATCTAGCGGGGGGTTACTCCTACGAGCAGTACTTC. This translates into CATSRDLAGGYSYEQYF.